One and the same sample provided the 27 T cell receptor beta chains below, sequenced in a study of blood T cell repertoires in COVID-19. Produced via immunoSEQ multiplex PCR; TCRdb's table is partial and in-frame only. The sample shows some 200,000 clones, 87% of them seen only once. The sample taken for sequencing was PBMCs or T cells enriched from blood (not recorded which). The origin of the receptors is a man between 18 and 35 years old with acute COVID-19.

This clone was seen more than once but under ten times. J is TRBJ1-3 and V is TRBV7-8; D ambiguous. The CDR3 runs to 15 residues. Germline V gene lookup returns CDR1 SGHVS and CDR2 FQNEAQ. Trimming pared 5 bases from V and 2 bases from J, leaving 13 bases between. The CDR3 protein is CASSESPTPGNTIYF. In nucleotides, the CDR3 is TGTGCCAGCAGCGAGAGTCCCACGCCTGGAAACACCATATATTTT. The whole variable domain, remainder taken from reference TRBV7-8 and TRBJ1-3, is GAGVSQSPRYKVAKRGQDVALRCDPISGHVSLFWYQQALGQGPEFLTYFQNEAQLDKSGLPSDRFFAERPEGSVSTLKIQRTQQEDSAVYLCASSESPTPGNTIYFGEGSWLTVV.

V and J are TRBV29-1 and TRBJ1-2; the match to TRBD1 covers 8 bases. Looked up from germline, CDR1 is SQVTM and CDR2 is ANQGSEA. Trimming removed 3 bases from V and 1 base from J; junction bases left unmatched: 4. The CDR3 length is 14 residues. The CDR3: CSVEWDRYNYGYTF. CDR3 DNA sequence: TGCAGCGTTGAGTGGGACAGGTATAACTATGGCTACACCTTC.

The chain recombines TRBV28 with TRBJ2-5, with 9 bases aligning to TRBD1. With V trimmed by 5 bases and J by 3 bases, 25 bases remained unmatched. CDR3 length equals 21 residues. CDR1 MDHEN and CDR2 SYDVKM come from the germline V gene. The CDR3 loop is CASSPTDRGFFPRVPKETQYF. The CDR3 coding sequence is TGTGCCAGCAGTCCCACGGACAGGGGCTTCTTCCCTCGGGTCCCCAAAGAGACCCAGTACTTC.

This sequence joins TRBV10-2 and TRBJ2-1, with D tentatively TRBD1 (5 bases). The CDR3 runs 12 residues. The ends were cut back, 4 bases at V and 10 bases at J, with 11 bases in the middle. The germline gives CDR1 WSHSY, CDR2 SAAADI. CDR3 in amino acids: CASSGFQGEQFF. In DNA, the CDR3 is TGCGCCAGCAGTGGTTTTCAGGGCGAGCAGTTCTTC.

In this sample, this clone turned up many times. The chain carries TRBV27 and TRBJ1-2, with no clear D. This CDR3 contains 16 residues. Trimming stripped 5 bases from V and 1 base from J, with 17 bases between. Per germline, CDR1 MNHEY and CDR2 SMNVEV (reference sequence). The CDR3 sequence is CASSPDTDGLNYGYTF. CDR3 in DNA: TGTGCCAGCAGTCCTGATACGGACGGACTTAACTATGGCTACACCTTC.

This chain links TRBV4-1 with TRBJ1-2; D might be TRBD1 (5 bases). CDR3 length: 14 amino acids. V lost 3 bases and J lost 2, with 10 bases in between. Germline values: CDR1 MGHRA, CDR2 YSYEKL. The CDR3 coding sequence is TGCGCCAGCAGCCATCAACAGGCGAACTATGGCTACACCTTC. This gives the protein CASSHQQANYGYTF.

The chain joins TRBV4-3 to TRBJ1-1; the D is unclear. Germline values: CDR1 LGHNA, CDR2 YSLEER. V lost 0 bases to trimming and J lost 0 bases, with 11 bases between them. The CDR3 covers 16 residues. Here the CDR3 reads CASSQEARTLNTEAFF. CDR3 sequence (DNA): TGCGCCAGCAGCCAAGAGGCCAGAACCCTGAACACTGAAGCTTTCTTT.

In its sample, this clone was seen once. The J gene is TRBJ2-2, the V gene TRBV4-2; D is undetermined. Germline CDR1 is LGHNA and CDR2 is YNFKEQ. V lost 4 bases and J lost 6, with 12 bases in between. The CDR3 is 14 amino acids. CDR3 nucleotide sequence: TGTGCCAGCAGCCCCACCCAGCTAGCCGGGGAGCTGTTTTTT. Its translation: CASSPTQLAGELFF.

The chain recombines TRBV5-4 with TRBJ2-1; 8 nucleotides align to TRBD1. CDR3 size: 15 residues. Germline loops: CDR1 SGHNT, CDR2 YYREEE (reference sequence). The ends lost 0 bases at V and 8 bases at J; junction bases unmatched: 7. CDR3 sequence: CASSLDLAGGDEQFF. CDR3 DNA: TGTGCCAGCAGCTTGGATCTCGCAGGGGGCGATGAGCAGTTCTTC.

The chain joins TRBV27 to TRBJ2-5; 7 bases fit TRBD2. With 2 bases clipped from V and 5 bases from J, the junction kept 5 bases outside the gene matches. The CDR3 is made up of 14 amino acids. CDR1 and CDR2 (germline): MNHEY, SMNVEV (reference sequence). The CDR3 DNA is TGTGCCAGCAGTTTAGCGGGAGCTGGCGAGACCCAGTACTTC. It encodes CASSLAGAGETQYF.

The rearrangement links TRBV11-2 to TRBJ2-5; 9 nucleotides match TRBD2. Trimming removed 0 bases from V and 4 bases from J; junction bases left unmatched: 12. The CDR3 length is 18 residues. The germline CDR1 and CDR2 sequences are SGHAT and FQNNGV. The CDR3 nucleotides read TGTGCCAGCAGCTTAGAACGCGGTACTCTAGCGGGACTAGAGACCCAGTACTTC. Amino acids: CASSLERGTLAGLETQYF.

The chain joins TRBV9 to TRBJ2-2; 14 positions agree with TRBD2. The CDR3 runs 18 residues. The germline gives CDR1 SGDLS, CDR2 YYNGEE. Trimming removed 3 bases from V and 5 bases from J; junction bases left unmatched: 9. CDR3 coding DNA: TGTGCCAGCAGCGGCGGACTAGCGGGAGGCATCGGGACCGGGGAGCTGTTTTTT. Protein: CASSGGLAGGIGTGELFF.

This clone was detected once. The chain combines TRBV28 with TRBJ2-1, with 7 nucleotides matching TRBD1. CDR1 MDHEN and CDR2 SYDVKM come from the germline V gene. V was pared by 2 bases and J by 4 bases, with 8 bases of the junction left unmatched. This CDR3 spans 16 amino acids. The CDR3 DNA sequence: TGTGCCAGCAGTTTAACCGGGACAGTACTATACAATGAGCAGTTCTTC. Its protein is CASSLTGTVLYNEQFF.

The genes are TRBV5-4 and TRBJ1-1; the D is unclear. In germline, CDR1 is SGHNT, CDR2 YYREEE (reference sequence). V lost 0 bases and J 2 bases, leaving 8 bases between the germline ends. This CDR3 comprises 14 residues. CDR3 in amino acids: CASSLGLINTEAFF. The DNA for the CDR3 is TGTGCCAGCAGCTTGGGGCTGATTAACACTGAAGCTTTCTTT.

The rearrangement uses TRBV14 and TRBJ1-4; perhaps TRBD1 as D (5 bases). The V and J ends lost 3 bases and 0 bases respectively, with 11 bases between them. CDR1 SGHDN and CDR2 FVKESK come from the germline V gene. The CDR3 length is 16 residues. CDR3 sequence: CASSHPTGATNEKLFF. As DNA, the CDR3 is TGTGCCAGCAGCCATCCCACAGGTGCAACTAATGAAAAACTGTTTTTT. The full variable domain, in which reference TRBV14 and TRBJ1-4 provide the parts outside the CDR3, is EAGVTQFPSHSVIEKGQTVTLRCDPISGHDNLYWYRRVMGKEIKFLLHFVKESKQDESGMPNNRFLAERTGGTYSTLKVQPAELEDSGVYFCASSHPTGATNEKLFFGSGTQLSVL.

The chain recombines TRBV2 with TRBJ1-2; D uncertain. CDR3 length equals 13 residues. Germline values: CDR1 SNHLY, CDR2 FYNNEI. V was trimmed by 3 bases and J by 4 bases, leaving 9 bases between them. The DNA for the CDR3 is TGTGCCAGCAGTGAGGAAGCGCCCTATGGCTACACCTTC. Its translation: CASSEEAPYGYTF.

This sequence joins TRBV10-2 and TRBJ2-7; 10 bases match TRBD2. Germline CDR1 and CDR2: WSHSY and SAAADI. The CDR3 runs to 14 residues. V lost 5 bases and J lost 6; bases outside the gene matches: 7. The CDR3 spells CASSPGTSASEQYF. CDR3 bases: TGCGCCAGCAGTCCCGGGACTAGCGCCTCCGAGCAGTACTTC.

This clone was observed a handful of times. The rearrangement uses TRBV19 and TRBJ2-1; the match to TRBD1 covers 10 bases. The length of the CDR3 is 16 residues. The V and J ends lost 3 bases and 3 bases, in that order; junction bases with no gene match: 5. From germline, CDR1 is LNHDA and CDR2 SQIVND (reference sequence). The DNA for the CDR3 is TGTGCCAGTAGTATTCTTTGGACAGGGGGCTACAATGAGCAGTTCTTC. Translating it yields CASSILWTGGYNEQFF.

V usage is TRBV5-1 and J usage is TRBJ2-1, with TRBD2 matching 10 bases. The CDR3 is made up of 15 amino acids. V lost 0 bases to trimming and J lost 8 bases; unmatched junction nucleotides: 5. Germline-derived CDR1 and CDR2 are SGHRS and YFSETQ. CDR3 in amino acids: CASSLAGTSVHEQFF. The CDR3 DNA is TGCGCCAGCAGCTTGGCCGGGACTAGCGTCCATGAGCAGTTCTTC.

The V call is TRBV20-1, the J call TRBJ2-1, with 10 bases that match TRBD2. V lost 3 bases to trimming and J lost 7 bases; unmatched junction nucleotides: 15. This CDR3 is built from 17 residues. Germline lookup yields CDR1 DFQATT and CDR2 SNEGSKA (reference sequence). CDR3 in DNA: TGCAGTGCTAGTAATGGGCTGTCTCTAGCGGGAGATAATGAGCAGTTCTTC. As protein: CSASNGLSLAGDNEQFF.

The genes are TRBV7-3 and TRBJ1-5, with TRBD1 as a possible D gene (6 bases). In germline, CDR1 is SGHTA, CDR2 FQGTGA. Trimming pared 2 bases from V and 7 bases from J, leaving 9 bases between. The CDR3 covers 13 residues. CDR3 in DNA: TGTGCCAGCAGCTTAGAGGGGGGGCAGCCCCAGCATTTT. Its protein product is CASSLEGGQPQHF.

This clone was picked up one time. The rearrangement uses TRBV13 and TRBJ2-1, with D perhaps matching TRBD2 (5 bases). V shed 5 bases and J shed 10 bases, with 15 bases lying between them. Germline V gene lookup returns CDR1 PRHDT and CDR2 FYEKMQ (reference sequence). This CDR3 is 13 amino acids long. The CDR3 DNA sequence: TGTGCCAGCAGCAAAACCCCCGGGATCGAGCAGTTCTTC. Translating gives CASSKTPGIEQFF. The variable domain in full, completed from reference TRBV13 and TRBJ2-1, reads AAGVIQSPRHLIKEKRETATLKCYPIPRHDTVYWYQQGPGQDPQFLISFYEKMQSDKGSIPDRFSAQQFSDYHSELNMSSLELGDSALYFCASSKTPGIEQFFGPGTRLTVL.

The chain employs TRBV19 and TRBJ2-3; 10 positions match TRBD2. J was trimmed by 6 bases and V by 5 bases; bases with no gene match: 14. The germline V gene encodes CDR1 LNHDA and CDR2 SQIVND (reference sequence). CDR3 length equals 17 residues. Written as DNA, the CDR3 is TGTGCCAGTAGTGCCCAATTTAGCGGGAGGCCGGTGGATACGCAGTATTTT. Translated: CASSAQFSGRPVDTQYF.

This chain links TRBV2 with TRBJ2-7, with 9 bases fitting TRBD2. Germline V gene lookup returns CDR1 SNHLY and CDR2 FYNNEI. CDR3 length: 14 amino acids. V shed 7 bases and J 0 bases; nucleotides not matched to a gene: 4. The CDR3 sequence is CASTSSGASYEQYF. The CDR3 nucleotides read TGTGCCAGCACCTCTAGCGGGGCCTCCTACGAGCAGTACTTC. Drawing the rest from reference TRBV2 and TRBJ2-7, the complete variable domain is EPEVTQTPSHQVTQMGQEVILRCVPISNHLYFYWYRQILGQKVEFLVSFYNNEISEKSEIFDDQFSVERPDGSNFTLKIRSTKLEDSAMYFCASTSSGASYEQYFGPGTRLTVT.

The chain couples TRBV4-3 to TRBJ2-1; D gene ambiguous. Germline lookup yields CDR1 LGHNA and CDR2 YSLEER. The CDR3 spans 15 residues. V lost 1 base, J lost 6 bases, and 13 bases lay in between. As DNA, the CDR3 is TGCGCCAGCAGCCAAGGCAGTGAATCTTTCAATGAGCAGTTCTTC. Protein sequence: CASSQGSESFNEQFF.

This rearrangement joins TRBV4-1 to TRBJ1-4, with D uncertain. The CDR3 runs 19 residues. Between the trimmed V and J ends, which lost 0 bases and 0 bases, there was a span of 17 bases. In germline, CDR1 is MGHRA, CDR2 YSYEKL. The CDR3 is CASSQDAGLIFTTNEKLFF. For the CDR3, the DNA is TGCGCCAGCAGCCAAGACGCGGGGTTAATTTTTACAACTAATGAAAAACTGTTTTTT.

The chain recombines TRBV3-1 (or the pseudogene TRBV3-2) with TRBJ2-1; 8 bases agree with TRBD1. Per the germline V gene, CDR1 is LGHDT and CDR2 is YNNKEL (reference sequence). CDR3 length: 15 residues. V shed 0 bases, J shed 8 bases, and the junction held 6 bases outside the gene matches. CDR3 nucleotide sequence: TGTGCCAGCAGCCAAGAGTGGCAGGGGGCTGATGAGCAGTTCTTC. It is translated as CASSQEWQGADEQFF.